Below, 15 T cell receptor beta chains from the same sample are listed, as sequenced in a study of neurological immune-mediated disorders. MiXCR, run by TCRdb on the 5' RACE reads, gives a single entry per CDR3 protein. The table lists around 46,000 distinct CDR3 sequences, around 25% of them singletons, with approximately 23% in the top ten. Sequenced input: PBMCs. Every receptor here comes from a woman aged 70-85 years in good health.

This clonotype was counted ten times or more. The rearrangement joins TRBV10-3 to TRBJ2-5; no reliable D call. The germline gives CDR1 ENHRY, CDR2 SYGVKD. The CDR3 spans 12 residues. Trimming cost V 3 bases and J 1 base, with 3 bases left between them. The CDR3 region is CAISESQETQYF. DNA for the CDR3: TGTGCCATCAGTGAATCCCAAGAGACCCAGTACTTC.

This rearrangement joins TRBV28 to TRBJ2-7; D call uncertain. The germline V gene has CDR1 MDHEN and CDR2 SYDVKM. This CDR3 has 15 residues. The V and J ends lost 7 bases and 0 bases respectively, with 16 bases between them. The CDR3 sequence: CASTTTSLSSYEQYF. In nucleotides, the CDR3 is TGTGCCAGCACGACAACCTCCCTGAGCTCCTACGAGCAGTACTTC.

As concerns this clonotype: A read error is possible here, since a much larger clone lies one base away. J is TRBJ2-2 and V is TRBV20-1; 11 positions match TRBD2. Germline CDR1 is DFQATT and CDR2 is SNEGSKA (reference sequence). J lost 4 bases, V lost 4 bases, and 14 bases had no gene match. The length of the CDR3 is 18 residues. CDR3 sequence: CSANPGLAEWGGTGELFF. The CDR3 region has the DNA TGCAGTGCTAACCCGGGACTAGCGGAATGGGGTGGCACCGGGGAGCTGTTTTTT.

This clonotype was counted a few times. The J gene is TRBJ2-7, the V gene TRBV6-5; D tentatively reads TRBD1 or TRBD2 (5 bases each). Trimming removed 6 bases from V and 2 bases from J, with 20 bases in between. This CDR3 is built from 16 residues. Germline-derived CDR1 and CDR2 are MNHEY and SVGAGI. The CDR3 reads CASSRHPGTPTYEQYF. In nucleotides, the CDR3 is TGTGCCAGCAGCCGACACCCGGGGACGCCAACCTACGAGCAGTACTTC.

This chain connects TRBV6-6 to TRBJ2-7; D may be TRBD2 (5 bases). Germline V CDR1 and CDR2: MNHNY, SVGAGI (reference sequence). The germline V and J ends were trimmed by 2 bases and 2 bases, with 10 bases remaining between them. The CDR3 sequence is 14 residues long. The CDR3 loop reads CASSYERAPYEQYF. The CDR3 nucleotides are TGTGCCAGCAGTTACGAGAGGGCTCCCTACGAGCAGTACTTC.

This clonotype appeared many times. The chain joins TRBV7-2 to TRBJ1-1; 7 nucleotides agree with TRBD1. The CDR3 covers 15 residues. CDR1 is SGHTA, CDR2 FQGNSA, per germline. Trimming at V came to 5 bases and at J to 1 base, leaving 7 bases not matched to a gene. The CDR3 is CASSVRGQGNTEAFF. The CDR3 nucleotides are TGTGCCAGCAGCGTAAGGGGGCAGGGGAACACTGAAGCTTTCTTT. The full variable domain, rest sourced from reference TRBV7-2 and TRBJ1-1, is GAGVSQSPSNKVTEKGKDVELRCDPISGHTALYWYRQSLGQGLEFLIYFQGNSAPDKSGLPSDRFSAERTGGSVSTLTIQRTQQEDSAVYLCASSVRGQGNTEAFFGQGTRLTVV.

This clonotype was observed at least ten times. The chain employs TRBV5-5 and TRBJ1-1, with a possible D match to TRBD1 (6 bases). The germline gives CDR1 SGHKS, CDR2 YYEKEE (reference sequence). The CDR3 runs to 14 residues. Deletions cut 5 bases from V and 0 bases from J, with 11 bases between. Here the CDR3 DNA reads TGTGCCAGCAGATGGGACATCATGAACACTGAAGCTTTCTTT. This sequence encodes CASRWDIMNTEAFF.

To note about this clonotype: A much larger clone lies a single base off, so this may be a read error. V is TRBV14 and J is TRBJ2-7; D is perhaps TRBD1 or TRBD2 (5 bases each). Looked up from germline, CDR1 is SGHDN and CDR2 is FVKESK. This CDR3 spans 14 amino acids. The CDR3 bases are TGTGCCAGCAGCCTATCCGGGACCGTCTACGAGCATTACTTC. Translating gives CASSLSGTVYEHYF.

On this clonotype itself: A read error may be the cause here, since a much bigger clone is one base away. V gene TRBV7-2 combines with J gene TRBJ2-3; 8 bases line up with TRBD2. The CDR3 has 15 residues. Germline values: CDR1 SGHTA, CDR2 FQGNSA. DNA for the CDR3: TGTGCCAGCAGCTTCTCGGGAGGGTGGACAGATACGCGGTATTTT. Residues: CASSFSGGWTDTRYF.

The rearrangement links TRBV7-2 to TRBJ2-7, with D tentatively TRBD2 (6 bases). This CDR3 spans 16 amino acids. Germline V gene data show CDR1 as SGHTA and CDR2 as FQGNSA. V gave up 1 base and J gave up 0 bases, with 13 bases separating them. The CDR3 is CASSLGMAGGSYEQYF. CDR3 in DNA: TGTGCCAGCAGCTTAGGAATGGCCGGGGGCTCCTACGAGCAGTACTTC.

This clonotype was counted many times. The genes are TRBV9 and TRBJ2-3; 7 nucleotides line up with TRBD1. This CDR3 has 14 amino acids. The ends lost 2 bases at V and 5 bases at J; junction bases unmatched: 5. From germline, CDR1 is SGDLS and CDR2 YYNGEE. CDR3 amino acids: CASSVTGTVDTQYF. In DNA form, the CDR3 reads TGTGCCAGCAGCGTGACCGGGACAGTAGATACGCAGTATTTT.

This clonotype was seen many times. The genes are TRBV5-1 and TRBJ1-1; D not resolved. V was pared by 4 bases and J by 0 bases, with 7 bases between. Germline CDR1 SGHRS, CDR2 YFSETQ. CDR3 length equals 13 residues. This CDR3 is CASSPPLNTEAFF. The CDR3 region has the DNA TGCGCCAGCAGCCCACCTCTGAACACTGAAGCTTTCTTT.

This clonotype was counted many times. This chain joins TRBV5-1 and TRBJ1-5, with unresolved D. The V end was cut by 4 bases, the J end by 5 bases, with 13 bases between. The germline V gene encodes CDR1 SGHRS and CDR2 YFSETQ. The CDR3 is made up of 14 amino acids. The CDR3 protein is CASSPLGLDQPQHF. The CDR3 coding sequence is TGCGCCAGCAGCCCTCTCGGTCTCGATCAGCCCCAGCATTTT.

V is TRBV5-4 and J is TRBJ2-3, with 13 bases lining up with TRBD2. The CDR3 loop spans 17 amino acids. The junction had 6 bases not matched to a gene; V was cut back by 4 bases and J by 1 base. Germline loops: CDR1 SGHNT, CDR2 YYREEE (reference sequence). CDR3 in DNA: TGTGCCAGCAGCGGAGGGACTAGCGGGATTGGCACAGATACGCAGTATTTT. It specifies CASSGGTSGIGTDTQYF.

The V gene is TRBV7-2, the J gene TRBJ2-3, with D hard to call. The length of the CDR3 is 12 residues. V lost 5 bases and J lost 5, with 8 bases in between. Looked up from germline, CDR1 is SGHTA and CDR2 is FQGNSA. The CDR3 spells CASSALQDTQYF. The CDR3 coding sequence is TGTGCCAGCAGCGCACTCCAAGATACGCAGTATTTT.